These 13 T cell receptor beta chains share one sample of origin, sequenced in a study of blood T cell repertoires in COVID-19. TCRdb keeps only in-frame clones here, not all; method: immunoSEQ multiplex PCR. Among about 260,000 clones, about nine tenths were seen once, and the ten largest hold roughly 1.6%. Input material: peripheral blood. The receptors derive from a woman in her thirties or forties who had recovered from COVID-19.

The genes are TRBV7-9 and TRBJ2-3; 11 nucleotides agree with TRBD2. The V segment lost 5 bases and the J segment 12 bases; nucleotides outside the gene matches: 4. Germline-derived CDR1 and CDR2 are SEHNR and FQNEAQ (reference sequence). CDR3 size: 12 residues. CDR3 in DNA: TGTGCCAGCAGCCCCACTAGCGGGGGCCAGTATTTT. Translating it yields CASSPTSGGQYF.

The gene calls are TRBV3-1 (or the pseudogene TRBV3-2) and TRBJ1-1; D is unclear. The germline CDR1 and CDR2 sequences are LGHDT and YNNKEL (reference sequence). The ends were cut back, 6 bases at V and 5 bases at J, with 16 bases in the middle. The CDR3 contains 14 residues. CDR3 sequence reads: CASRTESRGTEAFF. The CDR3 bases are TGTGCCAGCAGGACCGAAAGCAGAGGAACTGAAGCTTTCTTT.

The genes are TRBV5-1 and TRBJ2-3; maybe TRBD2 (5 bases). V lost 7 bases and J lost 3, with 15 bases in between. Germline CDR1 reads SGHRS; CDR2 reads YFSETQ. The CDR3 totals 14 residues. The CDR3 coding sequence is TGCGCCAGCGGACTCGAAGCGGAAACAGATACGCAGTATTTT. It yields the protein CASGLEAETDTQYF.

The CDR3 region is CASRLNTNEKLFF. CDR3 coding DNA: TGTGCCAGCAGACTAAACACTAATGAAAAACTGTTTTTT. The V gene is TRBV3-1 (or the pseudogene TRBV3-2), the J gene TRBJ1-4; D unclear. V was shortened by 6 bases and J by 2 bases, with 7 bases between the two germline ends. Germline CDR1 reads LGHDT; CDR2 reads YNNKEL (reference sequence). The CDR3 extends over 13 amino acids.

The chain carries TRBV7-9 and TRBJ1-1, with D perhaps matching TRBD1 (6 bases). Trimming left V 3 bases short and J 3 bases short, with 14 bases between. Germline V gives CDR1 SEHNR, CDR2 FQNEAQ (reference sequence). The CDR3 runs 15 residues. CDR3 DNA: TGTGCCAGCAGCTTTATGACCGGGACATACACTGAAGCTTTCTTT. It yields the protein CASSFMTGTYTEAFF. The complete variable domain, with remaining parts taken from reference TRBV7-9 and TRBJ1-1, reads DTGVSQNPRHKITKRGQNVTFRCDPISEHNRLYWYRQTLGQGPEFLTYFQNEAQLEKSRLLSDRFSAERPKGSFSTLEIQRTEQGDSAMYLCASSFMTGTYTEAFFGQGTRLTVV.

The V and J genes are TRBV4-1 and TRBJ2-3; D not resolved. The CDR3 covers 17 residues. The V gene's germline CDR1 is MGHRA and CDR2 YSYEKL. Trimming pared 1 base from V and 0 bases from J, leaving 14 bases between. The CDR3 bases are TGCGCCAGCAGCCAAGGGTTAGTGTCTCTAAGCACAGATACGCAGTATTTT. Its protein product is CASSQGLVSLSTDTQYF.

This chain uses TRBV2 with TRBJ1-2; D is possibly TRBD1 (6 bases). The germline CDR1 and CDR2 sequences are SNHLY and FYNNEI. CDR3 length equals 15 residues. The germline V and J ends were trimmed by 2 bases and 4 bases, with 14 bases remaining between them. The CDR3: CASSESLRGGYGYTF. For the CDR3, the DNA is TGTGCCAGCAGTGAAAGCCTCAGGGGCGGCTATGGCTACACCTTC.

The genes are TRBV5-1 and TRBJ1-2; 7 nucleotides agree with TRBD1. The CDR3 is 16 residues long. The germline V gene has CDR1 SGHRS and CDR2 YFSETQ. The J segment lost 0 bases and the V segment lost 4 bases, leaving 9 bases of the junction unmatched. Here the CDR3 reads CASSPRQGSANYGYTF. Here the CDR3 DNA reads TGCGCCAGCAGCCCCCGACAGGGTAGTGCTAACTATGGCTACACCTTC.

This rearrangement joins TRBV12-5 to TRBJ2-1, with 11 bases that match TRBD2. Germline V gene data show CDR1 as LGHNT and CDR2 as FRNRAP. The length of the CDR3 is 17 residues. V lost 2 bases, J lost 8 bases, and 11 bases stayed unmatched. This chain's CDR3 is CASGLLLTSGVTDEQFF. CDR3 in DNA: TGTGCTAGTGGTTTGTTGCTGACTAGCGGGGTTACCGATGAGCAGTTCTTC.

This chain connects TRBV6-5 to TRBJ1-3; D is uncertain. The CDR3 runs 16 residues. Per the germline V gene, CDR1 is MNHEY and CDR2 is SVGAGI. V was shortened by 0 bases and J by 7 bases, with 16 bases between the two germline ends. DNA of the CDR3: TGTGCCAGCAGTTACTCTTTGGAGGGAGTAAGGAACACCATATATTTT. Its translation: CASSYSLEGVRNTIYF.

The chain couples TRBV2 to TRBJ2-7; 9 nucleotides line up with TRBD1. The V and J ends lost 5 bases and 0 bases, in that order; junction bases with no gene match: 5. The CDR3 consists of 15 residues. Germline CDR1 is SNHLY and CDR2 is FYNNEI. CDR3 region: CASSRDRGASYEQYF. The CDR3 coding sequence is TGTGCCAGCAGTCGCGACAGGGGGGCCTCCTACGAGCAGTACTTC. Complete variable domain (other parts from reference TRBV2 and TRBJ2-7): EPEVTQTPSHQVTQMGQEVILRCVPISNHLYFYWYRQILGQKVEFLVSFYNNEISEKSEIFDDQFSVERPDGSNFTLKIRSTKLEDSAMYFCASSRDRGASYEQYFGPGTRLTVT.

The chain couples TRBV18 to TRBJ2-5; TRBD1 might be the D (5 bases). Between the trimmed V and J ends, which lost 4 bases and 2 bases, there was a span of 11 bases. Per the germline V gene, CDR1 is KGHSH and CDR2 is LQKENI. The length of the CDR3 is 14 residues. The CDR3 nucleotides read TGTGCCAGCTCACGGGTCAGGGCACAAGAGACCCAGTACTTC. This encodes CASSRVRAQETQYF. Filled out from reference TRBV18 and TRBJ2-5, the complete variable domain reads NAGVMQNPRHLVRRRGQEARLRCSPMKGHSHVYWYRQLPEEGLKFMVYLQKENIIDESGMPKERFSAEFPKEGPSILRIQQVVRGDSAAYFCASSRVRAQETQYFGPGTRLLVL.

This chain joins TRBV29-1 and TRBJ1-2; 8 nucleotides agree with TRBD1. The V gene's germline CDR1 is SQVTM and CDR2 ANQGSEA. This CDR3 contains 15 residues. V lost 3 bases to trimming and J lost 8 bases; unmatched junction nucleotides: 14. In nucleotides, the CDR3 is TGCAGCGTTGACCTATTCCGGGACAGGAAAATCGGCTACACCTTC. This codes for CSVDLFRDRKIGYTF. Using reference TRBV29-1 and TRBJ1-2 for the parts outside the CDR3, the full variable domain is SAVISQKPSRDICQRGTSLTIQCQVDSQVTMMFWYRQQPGQSLTLIATANQGSEATYESGFVIDKFPISRPNLTFSTLTVSNMSPEDSSIYLCSVDLFRDRKIGYTFGSGTRLTVV.